The source of this T cell receptor beta chain is a study of graft-versus-host responses after intestinal transplantation. Study-wide context: All recipients were given anti-thymocyte globulin induction, and tacrolimus and steroids were then administered for 2 to 3 years. Study-level points and caveats: Allografts of one patient group, those with graft-donor T cell macrochimerism, had high graft-versus-host to host-versus-graft clonal ratios. Early post-transplant declines in HvG were associated with peak levels of circulating GvH clones. Recipient-marrow GvH clones were detected, some having first appeared in ileum or blood.

Produced via immunoSEQ multiplex PCR; TCRdb's table is partial and in-frame only. The data contain roughly 13,000 clones, around 85% of them singletons. For this clone: As yet, its antigen is unknown.

Germline V CDR1 and CDR2: MGHDK, SYGVNS. V was pared by 6 bases and J by 1 base, with 5 bases between. This CDR3 has 12 residues. V gene TRBV25-1 combines with J gene TRBJ2-3; D may be TRBD1 (5 bases). The receptor's source is a human patient who received an intestinal transplant, so some T cells may come from the graft donor. Sequencing was performed on PBMCs, taken around 300 days after intestinal transplant. CDR3 coding DNA: TGTGCCAGCAGACAGGGCACAGATACGCAGTATTTT. Translated, it gives CASRQGTDTQYF.